Listed here is a single TCR beta chain. This specimen belongs to a study of blood T cell repertoires in COVID-19. Study details: PBMCs, B-cell-depleted T cells, or T cells provided the cDNA or gDNA that made up the material.

Under the authors' procedure: Amplification of reference gene primers was used by the study to estimate nucleated cell counts. Clones were read by immunoSEQ multiplex PCR, and TCRdb kept only the in-frame ones, dropping some. The V and J calls and clone size come from that table; D and trimming were worked out from the DNA. The sample contains around 130,000 clones, 82% of which appear only once. CDR1 is SGHRS, CDR2 YFSETQ, per germline. The CDR3 consists of 16 residues. V was pared by 4 bases and J by 5 bases, with 13 bases of the junction left unmatched. The chain couples TRBV5-1 to TRBJ2-5; 8 bases are shared with TRBD2. Sequencing was performed on peripheral blood. The TCR comes from a woman in her 70s with acute or convalescent COVID-19. CDR3: CASSNFLRGGLETQYF. The CDR3 DNA follows: TGCGCCAGCAGCAACTTCCTTCGGGGGGGTTTGGAGACCCAGTACTTC.